The clone carrying this T cell receptor beta chain was picked up one time. The antigen is unknown. The source of the sample is a study of graft-versus-host responses after intestinal transplantation. Study-level background: Once they had received anti-thymocyte globulin induction, all recipients took tacrolimus and steroids for 2 to 4 years. General study points: Ileal or blood samples showed some GvH clones first, and such clones were also found in recipient marrow.

Some clones are missing from TCRdb's copy, which holds only in-frame ones; the method was immunoSEQ multiplex PCR. The repertoire consists of approximately 89,000 clones, with roughly nine tenths occurring once and the leading ten covering approximately 0.18%. CDR3 length: 15 amino acids. Germline V gene sequence: CDR1 MNHEY, CDR2 SVGAGI. Germline trimming cut 5 bases from V and 4 bases from J; bases unmatched to any gene: 8. Material: unstimulated CD4+ T cells sorted from spleen or lymph node cells, obtained before intestinal transplant. The TCR comes from a human donor who received an intestinal transplant. The chain links TRBV6-5 to TRBJ1-1, with 9 bases fitting TRBD1. Here the CDR3 reads CASSTLQGASTEAFF. CDR3 sequence (DNA): TGTGCCAGCAGTACATTACAGGGGGCGAGCACTGAAGCTTTCTTT.